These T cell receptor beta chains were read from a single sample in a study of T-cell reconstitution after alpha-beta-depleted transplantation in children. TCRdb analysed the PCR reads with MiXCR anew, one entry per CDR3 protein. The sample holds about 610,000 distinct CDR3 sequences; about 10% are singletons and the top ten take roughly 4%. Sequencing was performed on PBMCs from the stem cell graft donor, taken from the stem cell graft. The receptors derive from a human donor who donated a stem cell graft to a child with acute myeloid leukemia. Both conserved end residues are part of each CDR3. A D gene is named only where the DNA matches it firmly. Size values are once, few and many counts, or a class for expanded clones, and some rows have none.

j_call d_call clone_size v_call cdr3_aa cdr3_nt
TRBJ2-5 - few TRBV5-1 CASSLKGGNGETQYF TGCGCCAGCAGCTTGAAGGGTGGTAACGGAGAGACCCAGTACTTC
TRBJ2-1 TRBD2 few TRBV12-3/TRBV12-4 CASSLHRASGGERGFF TGTGCCAGCAGCCTACACAGAGCTAGCGGGGGGGAGAGGGGGTTCTTC
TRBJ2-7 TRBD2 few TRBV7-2 CASSPRLAPYEQYF TGTGCCAGCAGCCCTCGACTAGCGCCCTACGAGCAGTACTTC
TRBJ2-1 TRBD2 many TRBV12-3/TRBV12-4 CASTLGLAGDGSYNEQFF TGTGCCAGCACCCTTGGACTAGCGGGAGATGGGTCCTACAATGAGCAGTTCTTC
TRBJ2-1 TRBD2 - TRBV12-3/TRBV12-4 CASSPRLADEQFF TGTGCCAGCAGTCCCAGACTAGCTGATGAGCAGTTCTTC
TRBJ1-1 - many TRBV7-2 CASSLDWGAAFF TGTGCCAGCAGCTTAGATTGGGGGGCAGCTTTCTTT
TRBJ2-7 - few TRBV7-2 CASSFPGGKQYF TGTGCCAGCAGCTTTCCCGGGGGAAAGCAGTACTTC
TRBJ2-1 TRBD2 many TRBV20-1 CSVFSGRVSYNEQFF TGCAGTGTCTTCAGCGGGAGGGTTTCCTACAATGAGCAGTTCTTC
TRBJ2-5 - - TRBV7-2 CASSLGQKETETQYF TGTGCCAGCAGCTTAGGTCAGAAGGAAACAGAGACCCAGTACTTC
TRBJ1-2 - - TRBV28 CASSLPIKPYGYTF TGTGCCAGCAGTTTGCCCATAAAACCCTATGGCTACACCTTC
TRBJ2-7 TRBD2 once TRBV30 CAWRYSGTEQYF TGTGCCTGGAGGTACAGCGGGACCGAGCAGTACTTC
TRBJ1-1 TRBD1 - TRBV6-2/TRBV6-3 CASSYSQDRWDTEAFF TGTGCCAGCAGTTACAGTCAGGACAGGTGGGACACTGAAGCTTTCTTT
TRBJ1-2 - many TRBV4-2 CASSDDPSLNYGYTF TGTGCCAGCAGCGACGACCCCAGCCTTAACTATGGCTACACCTTC
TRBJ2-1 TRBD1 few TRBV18 CASSPQQGWSGEQFF TGTGCCAGCTCACCACAACAGGGGTGGAGTGGTGAGCAGTTCTTC
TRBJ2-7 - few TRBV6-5 CASSYTGKTYEQYF TGTGCCAGCAGTTACACCGGCAAGACCTACGAGCAGTACTTC
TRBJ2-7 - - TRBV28 CASSLLARYEQYF TGTGCCAGCAGTTTGTTAGCGAGGTACGAGCAGTACTTC
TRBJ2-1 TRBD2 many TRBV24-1 CATSDSGLAGENEQFF TGTGCCACCAGTGATTCGGGACTAGCGGGAGAGAATGAGCAGTTCTTC
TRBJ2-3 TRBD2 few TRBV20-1 CSPKTGGATPYTQYF TGCAGCCCAAAGACGGGAGGGGCAACTCCTTATACGCAGTATTTT
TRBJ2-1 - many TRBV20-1 CSGTGRWYEQFF TGCAGCGGTACAGGGAGGTGGTATGAGCAGTTCTTC
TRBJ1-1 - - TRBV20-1 CSAPNFGSGTEAFF TGCAGTGCTCCTAATTTTGGGAGCGGCACTGAAGCTTTCTTT
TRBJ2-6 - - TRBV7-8 CASSLSVRQIGAGANVLTF TGTGCCAGCAGCTTAAGCGTCCGGCAGATAGGAGCCGGGGCCAACGTCCTGACTTTC
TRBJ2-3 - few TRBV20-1 CSARGLSNTDTQYF TGCAGTGCTAGAGGACTAAGCAACACAGATACGCAGTATTTT
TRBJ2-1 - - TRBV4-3 CASSQLLVDNEQFF TGCGCCAGCAGCCAATTACTAGTCGACAATGAGCAGTTCTTC
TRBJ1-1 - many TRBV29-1 CSSGVWGVDTEAFF TGCAGCTCTGGGGTCTGGGGTGTAGACACTGAAGCTTTCTTT
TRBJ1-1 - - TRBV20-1 CSARKEVMNTEAFF TGCAGTGCTAGAAAGGAGGTCATGAACACTGAAGCTTTCTTT
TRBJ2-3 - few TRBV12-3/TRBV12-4 CASSPRTLLRPDTQYF TGTGCCAGCAGCCCCCGGACTCTATTGAGGCCAGATACGCAGTATTTT
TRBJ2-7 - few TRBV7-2 CASSPKFEQYF TGTGCCAGCAGCCCAAAATTCGAGCAGTACTTC
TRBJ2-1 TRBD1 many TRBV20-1 CSARDFGTGRNEQFF TGCAGTGCTAGAGATTTTGGGACAGGGAGGAATGAGCAGTTCTTC
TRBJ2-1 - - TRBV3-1 CASSQDWLQPNNEQFF TGTGCCAGCAGCCAAGATTGGCTCCAACCCAACAATGAGCAGTTCTTC
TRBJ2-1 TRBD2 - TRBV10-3 CATGLAGTSSYNEQFF TGTGCCACTGGACTAGCGGGAACCTCCTCCTACAATGAGCAGTTCTTC
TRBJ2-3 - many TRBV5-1 CASSFERPSTDTQYF TGCGCCAGCAGCTTTGAGCGGCCTTCCACAGATACGCAGTATTTT